Each of the 5 T cell receptor beta chains below was sequenced from the same sample in a study of regulatory T cells in long-lasting Graves disease. Time point indicated: newly diagnosed GD, antithyroid drugs for less than 3 months. PBMCs provided the RNA from which the TCR library was made. Arm-PCR of CDR3 regions and iRepertoire HTBI primers were used to build TCR beta libraries. MiXCR was run by TCRdb on the multiplex PCR reads, yielding one entry per CDR3 protein. Of 520,000 or so distinct CDR3 sequences listed, more than 10% are singletons. A further study also used this sample, focusing on T cells in Graves' hyperthyroidism and ophthalmopathy.

This specimen was peripheral blood mononuclear cells (PBMCs), taken at new diagnosis, from a patient treated with antithyroid drugs. All receptors come from a woman younger than 45 with Graves disease.

The chain links TRBV19 to TRBJ1-4, with 7 bases that match TRBD1. V gave up 5 bases and J gave up 8 bases; unmatched junction bases: 11. Germline V CDR1 and CDR2: LNHDA, SQIVND (reference sequence). The CDR3 is 15 residues long. The DNA of the CDR3 is TGTGCCAGTAGTTTCCGACAGGGAGGAAGAGAAAAACTGTTTTTT. This encodes CASSFRQGGREKLFF.

At least ten counts were recorded for this clonotype. The CDR3 spells CASSLAEGCTEAFF. CDR3 nucleotides: TGTGCCAGCAGCTTAGCGGAGGGGTGCACTGAAGCTTTCTTT. The rearrangement links TRBV7-6 to TRBJ1-1; TRBD1 is a possible D gene (5 bases). The germline gives CDR1 SGHVS, CDR2 FNYEAQ. With 0 bases removed from V and 4 bases from J, the gap between germline ends came to 9 bases. This CDR3 contains 14 residues.

This clonotype has more than one count but fewer than ten. The conserved phenylalanine or tryptophan normally closing the CDR3 is absent here, so this likely arose from a read error. This rearrangement joins TRBV28 to TRBJ2-1; 9 bases fit TRBD1. Germline-derived CDR1 and CDR2 are MDHEN and SYDVKM. The trim removed 3 bases at V and 4 bases at J, leaving 19 bases unmatched. The CDR3 totals 20 residues. CDR3 in DNA: TGTGCCAGCAGTTTCAGGACAGGGGACCGTGGGGCCCACACATACAATGAGCAGTTCTCC. Amino acids: CASSFRTGDRGAHTYNEQFS.

Note on this clonotype: As the CDR3 is not closed by the conserved phenylalanine or tryptophan, this likely results from a read error. The chain links TRBV6-1 to TRBJ1-5, with 9 bases identical to TRBD1. Looked up from germline, CDR1 is MNHNS and CDR2 is SASEGT. This CDR3 region has 15 residues. V shed 9 bases and J 5 bases; nucleotides not matched to a gene: 11. The CDR3 here is CASSRDRAGYQPQHS. CDR3 sequence (DNA): TGTGCCAGTTCCCGGGACAGGGCTGGGTATCAGCCCCAGCATTCT.

This clonotype has at least ten counts. The chain links TRBV28 to TRBJ2-1; 10 positions agree with TRBD2. From germline, CDR1 is MDHEN and CDR2 SYDVKM. The CDR3 is 16 amino acids. V gave up 6 bases and J gave up 2 bases; unmatched junction bases: 7. CDR3 in DNA: TGTGCCAGCAGCCCTACAACTAGCGGGACCTACAATGAGCAGTTCTTC. Translating gives CASSPTTSGTYNEQFF.